One T cell receptor (beta chain) is described in this entry. Losses at the gene ends were 9 bases for V and 4 bases for J; bases not matched to a gene: 11. Germline V gives CDR1 KGHSH, CDR2 LQKENI. The CDR3 has 15 amino acids. The data were obtained in a study of patients and donors after allogeneic stem cell transplantation. One entry per CDR3 protein results from TCRdb running MiXCR on the RT-PCR reads. The sample has roughly 880,000 distinct CDR3 sequences, more than 15% seen once; the top ten hold 5% to 7.5%. This TCR was sampled from a human donor who was either an allogeneic HSCT recipient or a stem cell or donor lymphocyte infusion donor (not recorded which). It is not recorded whose cells these are; they may come from a transplant donor. The sample comprised blood, either unsorted or a sorted T cell fraction (not recorded which). The V gene is TRBV18, the J gene TRBJ1-2, with 10 nucleotides matching TRBD1. CDR3: CASSTGGVPTYGYTF. The CDR3 DNA sequence: TGTGCCAGTTCGACAGGGGGCGTACCTACCTATGGCTACACCTTC.